This T cell receptor beta chain appears in the sequencing data of a study of blood T cell repertoires in COVID-19 (dated by TCRdb to 2018 to 2021). A note on the overall study: Samples from collaborators originated in the United States, Italy and Spain and spanned both the acute and convalescent phases of COVID-19. The material from the prospective study consisted of cDNA or gDNA derived from T cells, B-cell-depleted T cells, or PBMCs. Deeply sampled blood TCRbeta repertoires from subjects exposed to, actively infected with, or recovered from COVID-19 were included in the dataset. The repertoires were released in a freely available public database meant as a resource for research on the immune response to SARS-CoV-2. Samples came from the ongoing ImmuneRACE study (first 160 participants) plus 1,254 subjects from 6 global collaborators. A de-identified subject ID, COVID-19 status, age in years and sex were almost always included in the sample metadata. HLA class I and class II types, where available, came from metadata supplied by the sample provider rather than from assay-based typing.

As to this clone: Its recognized antigen is unknown. No much larger clone exists at a distance of one base, and base qualities are not known.

CDR1 and CDR2 are drawn from the germline V gene: ENHRY, SYGVKD. V gives up 1 base and J gives up 7 bases, and the segment between their germline ends measures 10 bases. The CDR3, cysteine through phenylalanine, is 13 amino acids long. CDR3 DNA is the only sequence kept; it has 39 bases, read in frame from the first base. The immunoSEQ Assay, a bias-controlled multiplex PCR, was used to amplify TCRbeta CDR3 regions from genomic DNA. The authors processed their data as follows. Within the assay, amplification of reference gene primers was used to estimate how many nucleated cells each sample contained. To quantify the absolute abundance of each unique TCRbeta CDR3 rearrangement, sequence reads were collapsed and filtered. For each sample, productive Simpson clonality was calculated by taking the square root of Simpson's diversity index across productive rearrangements. TCRdb mirrors the immuneACCESS table, restricted to in-frame sequences. Some clones are absent from its copies; in checked studies, under half trace to an unresolved V gene, and the reason for the others is unknown. V, J and clone size reflect that table, while D and trimming were determined from the DNA. The sample table lists 400,000 to 550,000 clones, about 89% of them with a count of one. The ten largest make up approximately 4.3% of the sample.

Study-wide findings and limitations: Clinical and demographic metadata were provided uncurated, with the amount varying by source and participant.

Whole blood was collected in K2EDTA tubes by collaborating institutions according to the institutions' own protocols. For TCRbeta analysis, collaborators shipped samples as frozen whole blood, isolated PBMCs, or DNA extracted from either of those sample types. The chain was built from TRBV10-3 and TRBJ1-1, with no D gene named confidently. The receptor was isolated from a woman aged 25 to 39 with acute or convalescent COVID-19. Sequenced material: peripheral blood. The base sequence is TGTGCCATCAGTGAGTTTTTAGGAGATGAAGCTTTCTTT. It codes for CAISEFLGDEAFF.